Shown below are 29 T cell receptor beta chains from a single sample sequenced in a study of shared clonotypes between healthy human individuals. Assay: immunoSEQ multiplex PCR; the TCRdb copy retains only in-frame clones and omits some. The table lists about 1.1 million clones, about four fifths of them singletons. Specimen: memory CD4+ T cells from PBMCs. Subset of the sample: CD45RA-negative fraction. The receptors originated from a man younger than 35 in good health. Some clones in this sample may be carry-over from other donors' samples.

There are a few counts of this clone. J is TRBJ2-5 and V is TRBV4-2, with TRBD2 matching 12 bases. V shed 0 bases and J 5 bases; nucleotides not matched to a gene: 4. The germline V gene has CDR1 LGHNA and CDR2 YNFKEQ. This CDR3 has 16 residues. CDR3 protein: CASSQETSGSAETQYF. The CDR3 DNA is TGTGCCAGCAGCCAAGAGACTAGCGGGAGTGCTGAGACCCAGTACTTC.

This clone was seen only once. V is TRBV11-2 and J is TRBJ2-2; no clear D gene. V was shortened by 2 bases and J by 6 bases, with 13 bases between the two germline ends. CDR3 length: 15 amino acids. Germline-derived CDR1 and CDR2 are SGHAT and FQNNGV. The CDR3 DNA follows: TGTGCCAGCAGCTTAAGTTTCGCGGTCCCCGGGGAGCTGTTTTTT. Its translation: CASSLSFAVPGELFF.

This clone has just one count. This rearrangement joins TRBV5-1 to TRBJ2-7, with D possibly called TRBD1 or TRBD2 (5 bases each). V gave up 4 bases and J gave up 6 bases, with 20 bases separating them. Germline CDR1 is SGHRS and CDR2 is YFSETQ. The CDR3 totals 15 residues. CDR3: CASSPNTGFQGEQYF. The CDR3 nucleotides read TGCGCCAGCAGCCCTAATACGGGATTCCAGGGCGAGCAGTACTTC.

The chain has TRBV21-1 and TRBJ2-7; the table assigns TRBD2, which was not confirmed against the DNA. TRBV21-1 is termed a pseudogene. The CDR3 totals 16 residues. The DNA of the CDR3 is TGTGCCAGCACGGGACTAGCGGGAGGCGGATCCTACGAGCAGTACTTC. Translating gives CASTGLAGGGSYEQYF.

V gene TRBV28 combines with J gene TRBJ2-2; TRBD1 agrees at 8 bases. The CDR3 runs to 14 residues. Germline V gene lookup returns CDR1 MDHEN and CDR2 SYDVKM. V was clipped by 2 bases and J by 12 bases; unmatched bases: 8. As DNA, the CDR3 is TGTGCCAGCAGTTTAACAGGGGGAAAAAGGAAGCTGTTTTTT. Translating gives CASSLTGGKRKLFF.

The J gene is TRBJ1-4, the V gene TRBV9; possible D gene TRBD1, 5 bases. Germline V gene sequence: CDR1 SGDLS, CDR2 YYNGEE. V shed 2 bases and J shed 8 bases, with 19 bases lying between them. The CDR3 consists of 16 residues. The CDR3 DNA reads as TGTGCCAGCAGCGTCTCACCCGAGGGGTCGCGGGAAAAACTGTTTTTT. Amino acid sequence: CASSVSPEGSREKLFF.

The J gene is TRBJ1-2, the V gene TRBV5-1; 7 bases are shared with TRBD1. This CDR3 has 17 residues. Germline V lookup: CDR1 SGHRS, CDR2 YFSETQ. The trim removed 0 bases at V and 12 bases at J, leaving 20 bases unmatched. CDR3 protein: CASSLGPRGRDRIGDTF. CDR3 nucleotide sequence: TGCGCCAGCAGCTTGGGACCGCGAGGCCGGGACAGAATTGGGGACACCTTC.

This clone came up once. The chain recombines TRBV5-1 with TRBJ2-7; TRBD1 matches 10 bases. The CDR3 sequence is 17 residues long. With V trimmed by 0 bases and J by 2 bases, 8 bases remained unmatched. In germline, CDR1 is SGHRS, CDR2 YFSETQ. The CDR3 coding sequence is TGCGCCAGCAGCTTGGGTGTCTCGGGGACAGGGGCCTACGAGCAGTACTTC. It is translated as CASSLGVSGTGAYEQYF.

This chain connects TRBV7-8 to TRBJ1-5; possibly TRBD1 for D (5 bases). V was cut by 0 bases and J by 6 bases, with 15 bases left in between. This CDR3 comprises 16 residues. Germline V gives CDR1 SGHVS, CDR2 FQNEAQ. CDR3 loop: CASSLAGTGGGQPQHF. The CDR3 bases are TGTGCCAGCAGCTTAGCAGGAACCGGGGGGGGTCAGCCCCAGCATTTT.

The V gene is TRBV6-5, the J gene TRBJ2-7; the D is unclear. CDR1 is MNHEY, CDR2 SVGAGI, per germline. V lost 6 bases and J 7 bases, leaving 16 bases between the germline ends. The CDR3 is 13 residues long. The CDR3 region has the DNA TGTGCCAGCAGCCGCGTAACTTCGGGTGAGCAGTACTTC. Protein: CASSRVTSGEQYF.

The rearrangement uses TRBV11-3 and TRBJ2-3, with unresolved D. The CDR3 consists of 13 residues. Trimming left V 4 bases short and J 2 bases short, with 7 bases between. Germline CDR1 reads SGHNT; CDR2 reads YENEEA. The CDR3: CASSSPTTDTQYF. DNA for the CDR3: TGTGCCAGCAGCTCACCGACCACAGATACGCAGTATTTT.

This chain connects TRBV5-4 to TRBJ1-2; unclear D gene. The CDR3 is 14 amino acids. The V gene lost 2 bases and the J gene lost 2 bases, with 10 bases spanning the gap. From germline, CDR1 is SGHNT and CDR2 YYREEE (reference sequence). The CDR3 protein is CASSFTTSNYGYTF. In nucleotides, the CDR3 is TGTGCCAGCAGCTTCACAACGTCAAACTATGGCTACACCTTC.

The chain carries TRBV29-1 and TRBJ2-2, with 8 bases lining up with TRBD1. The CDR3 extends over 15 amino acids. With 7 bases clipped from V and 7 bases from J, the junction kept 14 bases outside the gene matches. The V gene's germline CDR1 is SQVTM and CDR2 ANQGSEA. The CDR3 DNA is TGCAGCGCCCGGGAACACCGACAGGGGTTCGGGGAGCTGTTTTTT. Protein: CSAREHRQGFGELFF.

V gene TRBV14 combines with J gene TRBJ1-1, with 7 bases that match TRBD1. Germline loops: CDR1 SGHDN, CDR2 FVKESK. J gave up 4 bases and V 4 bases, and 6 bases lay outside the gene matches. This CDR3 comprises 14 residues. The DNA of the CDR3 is TGTGCCAGCAGCCGCATAGGGGGCCTCACTGAAGCTTTCTTT. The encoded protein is CASSRIGGLTEAFF.

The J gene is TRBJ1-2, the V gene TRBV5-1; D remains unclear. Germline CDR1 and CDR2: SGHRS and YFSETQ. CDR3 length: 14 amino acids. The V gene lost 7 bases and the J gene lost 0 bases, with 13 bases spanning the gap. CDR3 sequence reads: CASAFRQSNYGYTF. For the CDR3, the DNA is TGCGCCAGCGCCTTTAGGCAGTCTAACTATGGCTACACCTTC.

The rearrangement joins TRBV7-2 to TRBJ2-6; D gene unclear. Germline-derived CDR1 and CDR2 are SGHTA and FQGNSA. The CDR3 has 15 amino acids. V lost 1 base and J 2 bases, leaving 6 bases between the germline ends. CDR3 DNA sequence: TGTGCCAGCAGCTTAGAACTAACTGGGGCCAACGTCCTGACTTTC. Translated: CASSLELTGANVLTF.

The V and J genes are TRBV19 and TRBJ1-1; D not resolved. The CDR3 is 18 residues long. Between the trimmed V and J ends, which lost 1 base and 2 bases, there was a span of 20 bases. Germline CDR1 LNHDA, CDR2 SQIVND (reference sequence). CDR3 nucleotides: TGTGCCAGTAGTATAGGAGCCCCATGGACGGCTTTTAACACTGAAGCTTTCTTT. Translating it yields CASSIGAPWTAFNTEAFF.

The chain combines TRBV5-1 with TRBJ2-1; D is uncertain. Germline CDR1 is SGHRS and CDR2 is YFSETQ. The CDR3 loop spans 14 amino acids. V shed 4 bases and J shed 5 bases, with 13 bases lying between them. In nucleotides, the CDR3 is TGCGCCAGCAGCCCCCTTGGGTCTAACAATGAGCAGTTCTTC. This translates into CASSPLGSNNEQFF.

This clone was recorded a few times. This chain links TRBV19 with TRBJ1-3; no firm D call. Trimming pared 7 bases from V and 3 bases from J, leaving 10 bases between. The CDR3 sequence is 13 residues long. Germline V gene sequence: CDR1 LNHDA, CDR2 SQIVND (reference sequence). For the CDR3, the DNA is TGTGCCAGTAATATCGGGCTTGGAAACACCATATATTTT. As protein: CASNIGLGNTIYF.

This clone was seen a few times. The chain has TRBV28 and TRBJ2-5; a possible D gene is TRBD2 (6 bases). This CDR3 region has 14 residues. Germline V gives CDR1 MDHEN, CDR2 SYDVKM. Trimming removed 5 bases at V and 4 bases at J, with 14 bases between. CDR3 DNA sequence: TGTGCCAGCAGTGCACATAGCGGAGCAGAGACCCAGTACTTC. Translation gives CASSAHSGAETQYF. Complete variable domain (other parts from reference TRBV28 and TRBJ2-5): DVKVTQSSRYLVKRTGEKVFLECVQDMDHENMFWYRQDPGLGLRLIYFSYDVKMKEKGDIPEGYSVSREKKERFSLILESASTNQTSMYLCASSAHSGAETQYFGPGTRLLVL.

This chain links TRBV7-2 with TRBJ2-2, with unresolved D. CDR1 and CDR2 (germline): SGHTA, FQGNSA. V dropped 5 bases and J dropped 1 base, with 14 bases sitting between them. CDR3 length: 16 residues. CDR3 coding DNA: TGTGCCAGCAGCCTAAATAGTGGCGGGAACACCGGGGAGCTGTTTTTT. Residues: CASSLNSGGNTGELFF.

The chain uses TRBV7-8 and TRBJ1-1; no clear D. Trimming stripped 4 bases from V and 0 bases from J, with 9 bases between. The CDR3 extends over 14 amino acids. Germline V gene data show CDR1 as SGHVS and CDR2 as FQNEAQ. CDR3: CASSSGRLNTEAFF. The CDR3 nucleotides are TGTGCCAGCAGCTCCGGGAGGTTGAACACTGAAGCTTTCTTT.

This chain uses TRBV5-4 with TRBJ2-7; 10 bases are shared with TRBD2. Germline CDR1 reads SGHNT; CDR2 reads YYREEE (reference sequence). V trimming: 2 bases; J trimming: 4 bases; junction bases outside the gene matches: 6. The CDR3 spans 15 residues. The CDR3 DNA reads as TGTGCCAGCAGCTTCGGTGGACTAGCGGTTTACGAGCAGTACTTC. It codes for CASSFGGLAVYEQYF.

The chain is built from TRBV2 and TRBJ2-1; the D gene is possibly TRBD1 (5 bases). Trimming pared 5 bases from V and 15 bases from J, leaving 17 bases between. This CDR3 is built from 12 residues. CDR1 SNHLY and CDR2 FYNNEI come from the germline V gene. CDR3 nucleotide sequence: TGTGCCAGCAGTTTGATTTTGACAGATCTGTTCTTC. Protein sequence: CASSLILTDLFF.

The CDR3 DNA sequence: TGTGCCAGCAGCGGCATACAGGGGGCCTATGGCTACACCTTC. Translation gives CASSGIQGAYGYTF. The rearrangement uses TRBV5-8 and TRBJ1-2, with 9 bases lining up with TRBD1. With V trimmed by 4 bases and J by 4 bases, 5 bases remained unmatched. CDR3 size: 14 residues. CDR1 and CDR2 (germline): SGHTS, YDEGEE. The entire variable domain, with the rest obtained from reference TRBV5-8 and TRBJ1-2, is as follows: EAGVTQSPTHLIKTRGQQATLRCSPISGHTSVYWYQQALGLGLQFLLWYDEGEERNRGNFPPRFSGRQFPNYSSELNVNALELEDSALYLCASSGIQGAYGYTFGSGTRLTVV.

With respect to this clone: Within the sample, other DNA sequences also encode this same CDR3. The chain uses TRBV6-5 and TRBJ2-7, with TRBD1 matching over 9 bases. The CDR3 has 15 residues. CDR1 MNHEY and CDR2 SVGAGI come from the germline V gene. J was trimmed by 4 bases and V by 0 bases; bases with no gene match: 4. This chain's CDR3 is CASSYSGTGRYEQYF. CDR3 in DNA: TGTGCCAGCAGTTACTCGGGGACAGGGAGGTACGAGCAGTACTTC.

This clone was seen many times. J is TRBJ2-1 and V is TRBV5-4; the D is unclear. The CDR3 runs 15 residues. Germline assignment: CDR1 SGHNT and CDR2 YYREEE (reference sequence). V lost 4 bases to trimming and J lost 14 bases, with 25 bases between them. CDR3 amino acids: CASSNLLRGSTLEFF. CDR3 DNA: TGTGCCAGCAGCAATCTTCTCCGAGGTTCTACCCTTGAGTTCTTC.

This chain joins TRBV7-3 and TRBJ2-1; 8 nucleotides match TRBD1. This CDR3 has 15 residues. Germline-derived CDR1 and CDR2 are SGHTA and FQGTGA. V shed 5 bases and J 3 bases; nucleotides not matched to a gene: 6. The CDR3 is CASSPDRGNYNEQFF. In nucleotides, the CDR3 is TGTGCCAGCAGCCCTGACAGGGGTAACTACAATGAGCAGTTCTTC. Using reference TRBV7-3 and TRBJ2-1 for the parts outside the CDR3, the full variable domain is GAGVSQTPSNKVTEKGKYVELRCDPISGHTALYWYRQSLGQGPEFLIYFQGTGAADDSGLPNDRFFAVRPEGSVSTLKIQRTERGDSAVYLCASSPDRGNYNEQFFGPGTRLTVL.

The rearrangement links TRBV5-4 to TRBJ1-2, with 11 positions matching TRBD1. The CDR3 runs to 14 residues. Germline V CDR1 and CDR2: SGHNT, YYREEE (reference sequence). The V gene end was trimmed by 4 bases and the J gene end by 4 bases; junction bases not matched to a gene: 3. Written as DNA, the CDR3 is TGTGCCAGCAGCCCGGGACAGGGGGGCTATGGCTACACCTTC. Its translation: CASSPGQGGYGYTF.